The rows below give T cell receptor beta chains drawn from one sample of a study of CD8 T cells in Susac syndrome. TCRdb re-called the immunoSEQ multiplex PCR reads through MiXCR, storing one row per CDR3 protein. The table lists about 210,000 distinct CDR3 sequences, about 94% of them singletons. Material: CD4+ T cells from PBMCs. These receptors all stem from a human donor with Susac syndrome. CDR3s leave out the opening cysteine and the closing phenylalanine or tryptophan. D genes are given only for firm matches. Clone sizes are given selectively: once, few, many, or a class where the clone is expanded.

CDR3aa: ASSDGTGGYNEQF
j_gene: TRBJ2-1
abundance: -
v_gene: TRBV5-4
d_gene: TRBD1

CDR3aa: SARAYKGALDEQY
j_gene: TRBJ2-7
abundance: -
v_gene: TRBV20-1
d_gene: -

CDR3aa: ASSPELVNEQF
j_gene: TRBJ2-1
abundance: -
v_gene: TRBV7-2
d_gene: -

CDR3aa: ASSQRPPGVQPQH
j_gene: TRBJ1-5
abundance: -
v_gene: TRBV28
d_gene: -

CDR3aa: ATSAVNRGAQETQY
j_gene: TRBJ2-5
abundance: -
v_gene: TRBV24-1
d_gene: TRBD1

CDR3aa: ASSQGLAGGADTQY
j_gene: TRBJ2-3
abundance: -
v_gene: TRBV4-3
d_gene: TRBD2

CDR3aa: ASSPYRGRNYGYT
j_gene: TRBJ1-2
abundance: once
v_gene: TRBV3-1
d_gene: TRBD1

CDR3aa: ASSPEQGEQPQH
j_gene: TRBJ1-5
abundance: -
v_gene: TRBV18
d_gene: -

CDR3aa: SVGDTKGTEAF
j_gene: TRBJ1-1
abundance: once
v_gene: TRBV29-1
d_gene: -

CDR3aa: ASSLTLSGTGYEQY
j_gene: TRBJ2-7
abundance: -
v_gene: TRBV7-8
d_gene: TRBD1

CDR3aa: SARDPGTGQTYEQY
j_gene: TRBJ2-7
abundance: -
v_gene: TRBV20-1
d_gene: TRBD1

CDR3aa: ASSYGTGWNYGYT
j_gene: TRBJ1-2
abundance: -
v_gene: TRBV6-5
d_gene: -

CDR3aa: SARGWGTDQETQY
j_gene: TRBJ2-5
abundance: -
v_gene: TRBV20-1
d_gene: TRBD1

CDR3aa: ASSPDGGRYEKLF
j_gene: TRBJ1-4
abundance: -
v_gene: TRBV18
d_gene: -

CDR3aa: SVEVGETQY
j_gene: TRBJ2-5
abundance: few
v_gene: TRBV29-1
d_gene: -

CDR3aa: SARTGHGPYEQY
j_gene: TRBJ2-7
abundance: -
v_gene: TRBV20-1
d_gene: -

CDR3aa: ASSRQGRNSPLH
j_gene: TRBJ1-6
abundance: -
v_gene: TRBV6-4
d_gene: TRBD1

CDR3aa: ASSQDPVPGDSEKLF
j_gene: TRBJ1-4
abundance: -
v_gene: TRBV4-2
d_gene: -

CDR3aa: ASSQPGQVNTEAF
j_gene: TRBJ1-1
abundance: -
v_gene: TRBV4-3
d_gene: TRBD1

CDR3aa: ASSPLGGAGTDTQY
j_gene: TRBJ2-3
abundance: -
v_gene: TRBV7-8
d_gene: -

CDR3aa: ASSRRDTNTGELF
j_gene: TRBJ2-2
abundance: -
v_gene: TRBV6-2/TRBV6-3
d_gene: -

CDR3aa: SARTGAGNQPQH
j_gene: TRBJ1-5
abundance: -
v_gene: TRBV20-1
d_gene: -

CDR3aa: ASSLYTGANSPLH
j_gene: TRBJ1-6
abundance: -
v_gene: TRBV5-6
d_gene: TRBD1

CDR3aa: AWTWTGNTEAF
j_gene: TRBJ1-1
abundance: -
v_gene: TRBV30
d_gene: TRBD1

CDR3aa: ASSLGSAGSTDTQY
j_gene: TRBJ2-3
abundance: -
v_gene: TRBV7-9
d_gene: -

CDR3aa: ASSDLGVYGYT
j_gene: TRBJ1-2
abundance: once
v_gene: TRBV6-5
d_gene: -

CDR3aa: SARTDSLEKLF
j_gene: TRBJ1-4
abundance: -
v_gene: TRBV20-1
d_gene: -

CDR3aa: SAPERGPTDTQY
j_gene: TRBJ2-3
abundance: once
v_gene: TRBV20-1
d_gene: TRBD2

CDR3aa: ASSLELADAETQY
j_gene: TRBJ2-5
abundance: -
v_gene: TRBV5-4
d_gene: TRBD2

CDR3aa: SARVARGYNEQF
j_gene: TRBJ2-1
abundance: -
v_gene: TRBV20-1
d_gene: -

CDR3aa: ASSTANQDSYSNQPQH
j_gene: TRBJ1-5
abundance: -
v_gene: TRBV7-8
d_gene: -

CDR3aa: ASSLERGGTDTQY
j_gene: TRBJ2-3
abundance: -
v_gene: TRBV5-6
d_gene: -

CDR3aa: ASSQDLTGTVYNSPLH
j_gene: TRBJ1-6
abundance: -
v_gene: TRBV4-2
d_gene: TRBD1

CDR3aa: ASGLAGRKGTQY
j_gene: TRBJ2-5
abundance: -
v_gene: TRBV6-2/TRBV6-3
d_gene: TRBD2

CDR3aa: ATRGPGQGANEQF
j_gene: TRBJ2-1
abundance: -
v_gene: TRBV24-1
d_gene: TRBD1

CDR3aa: SARRGAGLGEQF
j_gene: TRBJ2-1
abundance: -
v_gene: TRBV20-1
d_gene: -

CDR3aa: ASSELGGMNTEAF
j_gene: TRBJ1-1
abundance: -
v_gene: TRBV2
d_gene: -

CDR3aa: ASSQGQLPEAF
j_gene: TRBJ1-1
abundance: -
v_gene: TRBV6-6
d_gene: -

CDR3aa: ASSAPVYNEQF
j_gene: TRBJ2-1
abundance: -
v_gene: TRBV9
d_gene: -

CDR3aa: ASSQSHGGPWTEAF
j_gene: TRBJ1-1
abundance: -
v_gene: TRBV4-3
d_gene: -

CDR3aa: ASRLAGDTQY
j_gene: TRBJ2-3
abundance: -
v_gene: TRBV12-3/TRBV12-4
d_gene: -